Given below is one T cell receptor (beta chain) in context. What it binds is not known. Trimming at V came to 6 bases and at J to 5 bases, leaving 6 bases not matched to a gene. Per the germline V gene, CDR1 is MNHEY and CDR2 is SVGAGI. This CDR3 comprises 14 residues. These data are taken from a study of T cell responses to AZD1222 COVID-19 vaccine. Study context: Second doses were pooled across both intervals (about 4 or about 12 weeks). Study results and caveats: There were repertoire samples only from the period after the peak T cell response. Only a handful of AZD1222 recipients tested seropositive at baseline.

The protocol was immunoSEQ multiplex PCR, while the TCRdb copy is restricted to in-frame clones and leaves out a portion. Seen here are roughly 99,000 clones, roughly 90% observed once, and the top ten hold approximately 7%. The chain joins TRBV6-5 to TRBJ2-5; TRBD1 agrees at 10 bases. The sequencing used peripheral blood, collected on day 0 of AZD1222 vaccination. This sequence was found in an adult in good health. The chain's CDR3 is CASSWDRGRETQYF. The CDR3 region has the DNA TGTGCCAGCAGCTGGGACAGGGGCAGGGAGACCCAGTACTTC.